A single sample gave rise to the 14 T cell receptor beta chains below, sequenced in a study of T cells in Graves' hyperthyroidism and ophthalmopathy. The source material, RNA transcripts, was used to amplify TCR beta CDR3 regions. The HTBI primer set served for first-round RT-PCR of the TCR CDR3. One entry per CDR3 protein, called by TCRdb with MiXCR from the multiplex PCR reads. The table has under 400,000 distinct CDR3 sequences, 20% to 25% seen once; the top ten hold over 70%. The specimen was blood. Receptor source: a man aged 45-65 years with Graves' hyperthyroidism.

There are a few counts of this clonotype. This chain uses TRBV28 with TRBJ2-2, with D perhaps matching TRBD1 (5 bases). CDR1 and CDR2 from the germline V gene are MDHEN and SYDVKM. The CDR3 contains 16 residues. With 4 bases removed from V and 7 bases from J, the gap between germline ends came to 19 bases. CDR3 loop: CASSSTSTVLSGELFF. Here the CDR3 DNA reads TGTGCCAGCAGTTCAACCTCGACAGTACTTAGCGGGGAGCTGTTTTTT.

The gene calls are TRBV3-1 and TRBJ1-3; the D gene is possibly TRBD1 (6 bases). This CDR3 has 15 residues. CDR1 and CDR2 (germline): LGHDT, YNNKEL (reference sequence). The germline V and J ends were trimmed by 0 bases and 4 bases, with 10 bases remaining between them. Here the CDR3 DNA reads TGTGCCAGCAGCCAAGATCTGCAGGGGGGAAACACCATATATTTT. This translates into CASSQDLQGGNTIYF. The variable domain in full, completed from reference TRBV3-1 and TRBJ1-3, reads DTAVSQTPKYLVTQMGNDKSIKCEQNLGHDTMYWYKQDSKKFLKIMFSYNNKELIINETVPNRFSPKSPDKAHLNLHINSLELGDSAVYFCASSQDLQGGNTIYFGEGSWLTVV.

This clonotype was seen repeatedly, ten times or more. The chain has TRBV20-1 and TRBJ2-2, with 8 bases lining up with TRBD1. This CDR3 comprises 14 residues. J gave up 0 bases and V 3 bases, and 0 bases lay outside the gene matches. Looked up from germline, CDR1 is DFQATT and CDR2 is SNEGSKA (reference sequence). CDR3 region: CSARTGANTGELFF. CDR3 DNA: TGCAGTGCTAGGACAGGGGCGAACACCGGGGAGCTGTTTTTT.

In its sample, this clonotype was seen many times. V usage is TRBV29-1 and J usage is TRBJ1-1, with D unclear. The CDR3 contains 13 residues. V lost 0 bases and J lost 1, with 6 bases in between. Germline V gives CDR1 SQVTM, CDR2 ANQGSEA. The chain's CDR3 is CSVEENQNTEAFF. The CDR3 DNA reads TGCAGCGTTGAAGAAAATCAGAACACTGAAGCTTTCTTT.

This clonotype was picked up many times. The chain links TRBV19 to TRBJ1-1; 10 nucleotides agree with TRBD1. The CDR3 runs to 14 residues. Germline-derived CDR1 and CDR2 are LNHDA and SQIVND (reference sequence). V shed 2 bases, J shed 5 bases, and the junction held 2 bases outside the gene matches. The CDR3, as DNA: TGTGCCAGTAGTATAAGACAGGGGGCAACTGAAGCTTTCTTT. This sequence encodes CASSIRQGATEAFF.

This rearrangement joins TRBV20-1 to TRBJ2-3, with 7 nucleotides matching TRBD2. The CDR3 contains 16 residues. In germline, CDR1 is DFQATT, CDR2 SNEGSKA (reference sequence). V dropped 3 bases and J dropped 0; count of bases not matched to a gene: 9. Here the CDR3 DNA reads TGCAGTGCTAGTCCTGCTAGCGGAACTAGCACAGATACGCAGTATTTT. It specifies CSASPASGTSTDTQYF.

This clonotype appeared a few times. The V call is TRBV11-2, the J call TRBJ1-1; 9 bases map to TRBD1. The CDR3 is 14 residues long. Looked up from germline, CDR1 is SGHAT and CDR2 is FQNNGV. V dropped 1 base and J dropped 8; count of bases not matched to a gene: 5. In DNA, the CDR3 is TGTGCCAGCAGCTTAGGGGGTACAGGGGGCGAAGCTTTCTTT. Protein product: CASSLGGTGGEAFF.

Turning to this clonotype: Mismatch with germline at one junction end may stem from a read error. This chain connects TRBV5-1 to TRBJ1-1; possible D gene TRBD1, 6 bases. The CDR3 is made up of 15 amino acids. The germline CDR1 and CDR2 sequences are SGHRS and YFSETQ. As DNA, the CDR3 is TGCGCCAGCAGCATAACAGGGCCACAGAACACTGAAGCTTCCTTT. Residues: CASSITGPQNTEASF.

This clonotype appeared once. Possible read error: a much larger clone is one base away. The rearrangement links TRBV6-2 or TRBV6-3 to TRBJ2-5; 8 bases are shared with TRBD1. Trimming removed 6 bases from V and 0 bases from J; junction bases left unmatched: 12. Germline CDR1 is MNHEY and CDR2 is SVGEGT. The CDR3 is 17 amino acids. In DNA, the CDR3 is TGTGCCAGCAGCGCCCCAGGACAGGGCCAAGACCAAGAGACCCAGTACTTC. Protein sequence: CASSAPGQGQDQETQYF.

J is TRBJ2-3 and V is TRBV29-1; D uncertain. CDR1 and CDR2 from the germline V gene are SQVTM and ANQGSEA. This CDR3 has 11 residues. V dropped 4 bases and J dropped 2 bases, with 4 bases sitting between them. CDR3: CSVVNTDTQYF. The CDR3 coding sequence is TGCAGCGTTGTTAACACAGATACGCAGTATTTT.

The chain couples TRBV28 to TRBJ2-5; D unclear. This CDR3 is 14 amino acids long. V was shortened by 2 bases and J by 5 bases, with 12 bases between the two germline ends. Germline values: CDR1 MDHEN, CDR2 SYDVKM. The CDR3: CASSLRARWETQYF. The CDR3 DNA reads TGTGCCAGCAGTTTAAGGGCACGGTGGGAGACCCAGTACTTC.

This clonotype was counted at least ten times. The chain joins TRBV6-1 to TRBJ2-5; TRBD1 aligns across 7 bases. This CDR3 has 13 residues. Germline V lookup: CDR1 MNHNS, CDR2 SASEGT. V dropped 6 bases and J dropped 5; count of bases not matched to a gene: 6. The CDR3 DNA reads as TGTGCCAGCAGCGACAGGGTGTGGGAGACCCAGTACTTC. Translated: CASSDRVWETQYF.

V is TRBV7-9 and J is TRBJ2-2, with 9 bases fitting TRBD1. This CDR3 region has 16 residues. Germline values: CDR1 SEHNR, CDR2 FQNEAQ (reference sequence). V dropped 5 bases and J dropped 1; count of bases not matched to a gene: 5. CDR3 in DNA: TGTGCCAGCAGCACCACAGGGGGCAGGAACACCGGGGAGCTGTTTTTT. This sequence encodes CASSTTGGRNTGELFF.

On this clonotype itself: The junction departs from germline at one end; a sequencing error may be responsible. The rearrangement links TRBV11-2 to TRBJ2-7, with D perhaps matching TRBD1 (5 bases). This CDR3 is 12 amino acids long. Looked up from germline, CDR1 is SGHAT and CDR2 is FQNNGV. The CDR3 nucleotides read TGTGCCAGCAGCAGAGACAGATACGATCAGTACTTC. This gives the protein CASSRDRYDQYF.